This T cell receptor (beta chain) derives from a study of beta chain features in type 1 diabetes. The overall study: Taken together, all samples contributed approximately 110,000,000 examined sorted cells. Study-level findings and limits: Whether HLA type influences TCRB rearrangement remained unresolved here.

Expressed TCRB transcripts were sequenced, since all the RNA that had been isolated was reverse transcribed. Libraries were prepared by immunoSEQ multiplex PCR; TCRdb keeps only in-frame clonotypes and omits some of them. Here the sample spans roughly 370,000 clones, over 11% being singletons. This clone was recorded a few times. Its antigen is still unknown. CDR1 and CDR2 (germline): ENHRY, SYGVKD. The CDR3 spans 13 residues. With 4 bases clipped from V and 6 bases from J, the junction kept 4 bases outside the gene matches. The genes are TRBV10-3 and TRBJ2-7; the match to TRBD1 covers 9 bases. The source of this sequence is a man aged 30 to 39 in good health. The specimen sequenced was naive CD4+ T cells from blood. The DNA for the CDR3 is TGTGCCATCAGTGCAGGGACAGGGTCCGAGCAGTACGTC. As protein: CAISAGTGSEQYV.